Following are 24 T cell receptor beta chains from one sample sequenced in a study of memory CD4+ T cells and cytomegalovirus serostatus. The sort gate was single viable CD3+CD4+CD8-CD45RO+ cells for memory CD4+ T cells. The table came from immunoSEQ multiplex PCR; TCRdb's copy has only in-frame clones and leaves some out. The repertoire has some 45,000 clones, around 74% of them found once; the top ten carry more than 0.95%. Sequencing was carried out using memory CD4+ T cells from blood. These receptors were obtained from an adult in good health and CMV-seropositive.

This clone has only a few counts. The chain employs TRBV6-1 and TRBJ1-6; no clear D gene. Germline V gene sequence: CDR1 MNHNS, CDR2 SASEGT. The CDR3 is 16 amino acids. V lost 2 bases and J 2 bases, leaving 10 bases between the germline ends. DNA of the CDR3: TGTGCCAGCAGTGAACGACCGGACCCCTATAATTCACCCCTCCACTTT. It yields the protein CASSERPDPYNSPLHF.

This sequence joins TRBV9 and TRBJ1-2; D unresolved. The CDR3 contains 14 residues. V was trimmed by 0 bases and J by 1 base, leaving 7 bases between them. Per germline, CDR1 SGDLS and CDR2 YYNGEE. CDR3 sequence: CASSVDVSNYGYTF. Here the CDR3 DNA reads TGTGCCAGCAGCGTAGACGTCAGTAACTATGGCTACACCTTC.

The rearrangement uses TRBV7-5 and TRBJ1-1. TRBV7-5 is an annotated pseudogene. CDR3 length: 15 residues. The CDR3 nucleotides are TGTGCCAGAAGCTTACACCCGGGGTTGAACACTGAAGCTTTCTTT. This sequence encodes CARSLHPGLNTEAFF.

The CDR3: CASSGTGGVQPQHF. CDR3 in DNA: TGTGCCAGCTCCGGGACAGGGGGCGTCCAGCCCCAGCATTTT. The chain has TRBV18 and TRBJ1-5, with TRBD1 identical over 12 bases. Germline loops: CDR1 KGHSH, CDR2 LQKENI. The CDR3 runs to 14 residues. The junction had 4 bases not matched to a gene; V was cut back by 6 bases and J by 7 bases.

This clone was recorded only once. J is TRBJ2-1 and V is TRBV6-4; the D is unclear. There are 16 residues in the CDR3. Germline values: CDR1 MRHNA, CDR2 SNTAGT. Trimming pared 4 bases from V and 2 bases from J, leaving 15 bases between. The CDR3 bases are TGTGCCAGCAGTGTACTTCACCCCCGGACCTACAATGAGCAGTTCTTC. Translated: CASSVLHPRTYNEQFF.

This clone was observed a few times. The chain has TRBV6-6 and TRBJ1-2; D is perhaps TRBD1 (5 bases). Germline loops: CDR1 MNHNY, CDR2 SVGAGI (reference sequence). V was pared by 2 bases and J by 1 base, with 14 bases between. The CDR3 has 16 residues. Here the CDR3 reads CASSYARDGINYGYTF. CDR3 nucleotides: TGTGCCAGCAGTTACGCCCGGGACGGCATTAACTATGGCTACACCTTC.

The rearrangement uses TRBV27 and TRBJ2-3; 14 positions match TRBD2. The germline V gene has CDR1 MNHEY and CDR2 SMNVEV (reference sequence). The CDR3 runs 18 residues. J gave up 1 base and V 6 bases, and 9 bases lay outside the gene matches. The DNA of the CDR3 is TGTGCCAGCAGACCAGGACTAGCGGGGGGCCGCGGCACAGATACGCAGTATTTT. The encoded protein is CASRPGLAGGRGTDTQYF.

In this sample, this clone turned up a few times. Additional DNA sequences in this sample encode the identical CDR3. J is TRBJ2-1 and V is TRBV5-1; D not resolved. With 0 bases removed from V and 0 bases from J, the gap between germline ends came to 10 bases. Germline CDR1 and CDR2: SGHRS and YFSETQ. The CDR3 is 16 residues long. CDR3 DNA sequence: TGCGCCAGCAGCTTGGGGTACAGAGGCTCCTACAATGAGCAGTTCTTC. It yields the protein CASSLGYRGSYNEQFF.

The chain carries TRBV4-2 and TRBJ1-6; a weak D match, TRBD1 (5 bases). The germline V gene has CDR1 LGHNA and CDR2 YNFKEQ. The CDR3 totals 18 residues. V gave up 0 bases and J gave up 6 bases, with 18 bases separating them. This chain's CDR3 is CASSQDLGQGGINSPLHF. CDR3 in DNA: TGTGCCAGCAGCCAAGATCTAGGCCAGGGAGGGATTAATTCACCCCTCCACTTT.

The chain combines TRBV21-1 with TRBJ1-5. TRBV21-1 is tagged as a pseudogene. There are 16 residues in the CDR3. The CDR3 loop reads CASTLLWREGNQPQHF. CDR3 DNA: TGTGCCAGCACCCTCCTATGGCGGGAGGGCAATCAGCCCCAGCATTTT.

This chain connects TRBV5-1 to TRBJ2-3, with 12 nucleotides matching TRBD2. The CDR3 is 16 amino acids. Per germline, CDR1 SGHRS and CDR2 YFSETQ. J lost 4 bases, V lost 1 base, and 4 bases had no gene match. CDR3 loop: CASSLPSGGEADTQYF. The DNA for the CDR3 is TGCGCCAGCAGCTTGCCTAGCGGGGGGGAGGCAGATACGCAGTATTTT. Supplemented by reference TRBV5-1 and TRBJ2-3, the full variable domain reads KAGVTQTPRYLIKTRGQQVTLSCSPISGHRSVSWYQQTPGQGLQFLFEYFSETQRNKGNFPGRFSGRQFSNSRSEMNVSTLELGDSALYLCASSLPSGGEADTQYFGPGTRLTVL.

This clone is a singleton in its sample. The chain has TRBV7-2 and TRBJ2-7, with a possible D match to TRBD1 (6 bases). V lost 4 bases and J lost 0, with 19 bases in between. The CDR3 has 17 amino acids. The V gene's germline CDR1 is SGHTA and CDR2 FQGNSA. CDR3: CASSSATGSGSSYEQYF. The CDR3 region has the DNA TGTGCCAGCAGCTCAGCCACAGGGTCGGGGAGCTCCTACGAGCAGTACTTC.

This chain uses TRBV7-6 with TRBJ2-2, with D possibly called TRBD1 or TRBD2 (5 bases each). Germline CDR1 reads SGHVS; CDR2 reads FNYEAQ. Trimming removed 8 bases at V and 4 bases at J, with 14 bases between. The CDR3 loop spans 14 amino acids. The CDR3 nucleotides read TGTGCCAGCCGGGACCCTATCACCACCGGGGAGCTGTTTTTT. Translated, it gives CASRDPITTGELFF.

As DNA, the CDR3 is TGCGCCAGCAGCTTAGGGGGGACTAATGAAAAACTGTTTTTT. Protein product: CASSLGGTNEKLFF. This chain links TRBV5-1 with TRBJ1-4; maybe TRBD1 (6 bases). V was pared by 2 bases and J by 2 bases, with 7 bases between. From germline, CDR1 is SGHRS and CDR2 YFSETQ. The CDR3 totals 14 residues. The full variable domain, with the rest looked up from reference TRBV5-1 and TRBJ1-4, is KAGVTQTPRYLIKTRGQQVTLSCSPISGHRSVSWYQQTPGQGLQFLFEYFSETQRNKGNFPGRFSGRQFSNSRSEMNVSTLELGDSALYLCASSLGGTNEKLFFGSGTQLSVL.

The chain employs TRBV18 and TRBJ1-5; D is uncertain. The CDR3 contains 17 residues. The V end was cut by 3 bases, the J end by 0 bases, with 15 bases between. Germline CDR1 and CDR2: KGHSH and LQKENI. The CDR3 DNA is TGTGCCAGCTCACCCTCAGCGGGGAGGGATAGCAATCAGCCCCAGCATTTT. Residues: CASSPSAGRDSNQPQHF.

This clone was seen just once. The chain is built from TRBV7-9 and TRBJ2-2; D is perhaps TRBD1 (6 bases). V lost 7 bases, J lost 8 bases, and 11 bases lay in between. This CDR3 region has 12 residues. Germline V gene lookup returns CDR1 SEHNR and CDR2 FQNEAQ (reference sequence). The CDR3 DNA follows: TGTGCCAGCAACAGGGATTGGGGGGAGCTGTTTTTT. Translating it yields CASNRDWGELFF.

This clone appeared a few times. This chain connects TRBV5-4 to TRBJ1-5; 7 nucleotides line up with TRBD1. CDR1 is SGHNT, CDR2 YYREEE, per germline (reference sequence). J lost 8 bases, V lost 4 bases, and 15 bases had no gene match. CDR3 length equals 16 residues. The CDR3 nucleotides are TGTGCCAGCAGCGTAGGGGGCCCTAACGAATTGGAGCCCCAGCATTTT. It codes for CASSVGGPNELEPQHF.

This chain links TRBV14 with TRBJ1-6; unclear D gene. CDR3 length equals 13 residues. V gave up 3 bases and J gave up 6 bases, with 6 bases separating them. CDR1 SGHDN and CDR2 FVKESK come from the germline V gene. The CDR3, as DNA: TGTGCCAGCAGCCACGACCCTAATTCACCCCTCCACTTT. This encodes CASSHDPNSPLHF.

The chain uses TRBV19 and TRBJ2-7; 9 bases line up with TRBD1. Germline CDR1 is LNHDA and CDR2 is SQIVND (reference sequence). The length of the CDR3 is 14 residues. The V segment lost 7 bases and the J segment 3 bases; nucleotides outside the gene matches: 7. CDR3 in DNA: TGTGCCAGTATTGCGGGACAGGGAAGCTACGAGCAGTACTTC. Translated: CASIAGQGSYEQYF.

The genes are TRBV5-1 and TRBJ2-1, with D perhaps matching TRBD2 (5 bases). Deletions cut 5 bases from V and 9 bases from J, with 18 bases between. CDR1 SGHRS and CDR2 YFSETQ come from the germline V gene. The CDR3 is made up of 14 amino acids. CDR3 amino acids: CASRVGLVEGEQFF. The CDR3 DNA is TGCGCCAGCAGGGTGGGTCTAGTAGAGGGTGAGCAGTTCTTC. The variable domain in full, with the rest retrieved from reference TRBV5-1 and TRBJ2-1, is KAGVTQTPRYLIKTRGQQVTLSCSPISGHRSVSWYQQTPGQGLQFLFEYFSETQRNKGNFPGRFSGRQFSNSRSEMNVSTLELGDSALYLCASRVGLVEGEQFFGPGTRLTVL.

The V call is TRBV27, the J call TRBJ2-2, with 8 bases aligning to TRBD2. Trimming removed 8 bases from V and 3 bases from J; junction bases left unmatched: 8. Germline lookup yields CDR1 MNHEY and CDR2 SMNVEV (reference sequence). This CDR3 is 15 amino acids long. The CDR3: CASLGGGPDTGELFF. For the CDR3, the DNA is TGTGCCAGCCTCGGGGGGGGCCCGGACACCGGGGAGCTGTTTTTT.

The J gene is TRBJ1-6, the V gene TRBV7-2; no clear D gene. The CDR3 length is 16 residues. Germline assignment: CDR1 SGHTA and CDR2 FQGNSA. V lost 1 base and J 5 bases, leaving 12 bases between the germline ends. The DNA for the CDR3 is TGTGCCAGCAGCTTAGAAATCTCGGGGAATAATTCACCCCTCCACTTT. Translating it yields CASSLEISGNNSPLHF.

The chain is built from TRBV19 and TRBJ1-5, with a weak D call TRBD1 (6 bases). The germline V and J ends were trimmed by 3 bases and 2 bases, with 17 bases remaining between them. This CDR3 spans 17 amino acids. Germline assignment: CDR1 LNHDA and CDR2 SQIVND (reference sequence). DNA of the CDR3: TGTGCCAGTAGTATCGGGACAAGAAGTTTCGGCAATCAGCCCCAGCATTTT. Amino acids: CASSIGTRSFGNQPQHF.

The J gene is TRBJ2-5, the V gene TRBV9, with 13 bases matching TRBD2. Germline V CDR1 and CDR2: SGDLS, YYNGEE. The CDR3 length is 14 residues. The J segment lost 4 bases and the V segment lost 3 bases, leaving 0 bases of the junction unmatched. The CDR3 DNA sequence: TGTGCCAGCAGCGGGACTAGCGGGGGAGAGACCCAGTACTTC. This encodes CASSGTSGGETQYF.